Listed below are T cell receptor beta chains from one sample, sequenced in a study of blood T cell repertoires in COVID-19. This table comes from immunoSEQ multiplex PCR, and its TCRdb copy is limited to in-frame clones, with some not included. Of some 280,000 clones in the sample, roughly nine tenths are singletons; the top ten hold just under 0.95%. Sequenced sample: peripheral blood. The source of these receptors is a woman aged 40 to 50 who had recovered from COVID-19. The CDR3 runs from the conserved cysteine through the conserved F or W. Fields, in order: V gene, D gene, clone size, J gene, CDR3 protein, CDR3 DNA. The D gene is left open where the match is weak. Expanded clones get a size class; other rows say once, few or many, or leave the size out.

V: TRBV11-3
D: TRBD2
size: .
J: TRBJ2-3
CDR3: CASRLANPYRREGTDTQYF
DNA: TGTGCCAGCAGACTAGCTAACCCCTATAGGCGGGAGGGGACAGATACGCAGTATTTT

V: TRBV4-1
D: TRBD2
size: .
J: TRBJ2-3
CDR3: CASSQETRGSSTDTQYF
DNA: TGCGCCAGCAGCCAGGAGACGCGGGGGAGTAGCACAGATACGCAGTATTTT

V: TRBV2
D: TRBD2
size: .
J: TRBJ2-7
CDR3: CASSGLSGRGSYEQYF
DNA: TGTGCCAGCAGTGGACTTAGCGGGAGAGGCTCCTACGAGCAGTACTTC

V: TRBV19
D: TRBD1
size: .
J: TRBJ1-5
CDR3: CASSGGTGGLYSNQPQHF
DNA: TGTGCCAGTAGTGGGGGGACAGGGGGCCTGTATAGCAATCAGCCCCAGCATTTT

V: TRBV19
D: .
size: .
J: TRBJ1-5
CDR3: CASSTQANQPQHF
DNA: TGTGCCAGTAGTACCCAGGCCAATCAGCCCCAGCATTTT

V: TRBV6-4
D: .
size: once
J: TRBJ2-1
CDR3: CASSDQPQGEQFF
DNA: TGTGCCAGCAGTGACCAACCACAGGGTGAGCAGTTCTTC

V: TRBV18
D: .
size: once
J: TRBJ2-1
CDR3: CASSPPSEYEQFF
DNA: TGTGCCAGCTCACCACCTTCGGAGTATGAGCAGTTCTTC

V: TRBV29-1
D: .
size: .
J: TRBJ2-1
CDR3: CSVDLWTGLAMEQFF
DNA: TGCAGCGTTGATCTCTGGACTGGGCTAGCGATGGAGCAGTTCTTC

V: TRBV18
D: TRBD1
size: .
J: TRBJ1-2
CDR3: CASSQTGQNQYGYTF
DNA: TGTGCCAGCTCACAAACGGGACAGAACCAATATGGCTACACCTTC

V: TRBV30
D: TRBD1
size: .
J: TRBJ2-2
CDR3: CAWTRGQDPGELFF
DNA: TGTGCCTGGACTAGGGGGCAAGACCCCGGGGAGCTGTTTTTT

V: TRBV28
D: TRBD1
size: .
J: TRBJ1-3
CDR3: CASSPGQGGSGNTIYF
DNA: TGTGCCAGCAGTCCGGGACAGGGGGGATCTGGAAACACCATATATTTT

V: TRBV27
D: .
size: .
J: TRBJ2-6
CDR3: CASSHRDSGANVLTF
DNA: TGTGCCAGCAGCCACCGAGACTCTGGGGCCAACGTCCTGACTTTC

V: TRBV30
D: .
size: .
J: TRBJ1-6
CDR3: CAWSVKGSSNSPLHF
DNA: TGTGCCTGGAGTGTAAAGGGGTCAAGTAATTCACCCCTCCACTTT

V: TRBV27
D: TRBD1
size: .
J: TRBJ1-5
CDR3: CASKLTGDQPQHF
DNA: TGTGCCAGCAAGCTGACAGGGGATCAGCCCCAGCATTTT

V: TRBV9
D: TRBD2
size: .
J: TRBJ2-2
CDR3: CASSVALAGTGELFF
DNA: TGTGCCAGCAGCGTAGCCTTAGCGGGCACCGGGGAGCTGTTTTTT

V: TRBV4-1
D: TRBD1
size: few
J: TRBJ1-3
CDR3: CASSAGQASGNTIYF
DNA: TGCGCCAGCAGCGCCGGACAGGCCTCTGGAAACACCATATATTTT

V: TRBV7-2
D: .
size: once
J: TRBJ2-3
CDR3: CASSSGTDTQYF
DNA: TGTGCCAGCAGCTCCGGCACAGATACGCAGTATTTT

V: TRBV30
D: TRBD1
size: .
J: TRBJ2-1
CDR3: CAWSRDRDNEQFF
DNA: TGTGCCTGGAGCCGGGACAGGGACAATGAGCAGTTCTTC

V: TRBV9
D: .
size: .
J: TRBJ2-1
CDR3: CASSVDEGGLDEQFF
DNA: TGTGCCAGCAGCGTAGACGAGGGGGGGTTGGATGAGCAGTTCTTC

V: TRBV3-1/TRBV3-2
D: TRBD1
size: .
J: TRBJ2-7
CDR3: CASSQAGTGVHEQYF
DNA: TGTGCCAGCAGCCAGGCCGGGACAGGGGTCCACGAGCAGTACTTC

V: TRBV19
D: .
size: .
J: TRBJ2-3
CDR3: CASSSQGWSSTDTQYF
DNA: TGTGCCAGTAGTAGCCAAGGATGGAGCAGCACAGATACGCAGTATTTT

V: TRBV30
D: .
size: .
J: TRBJ1-4
CDR3: CAWSVQDNEKLFF
DNA: TGTGCCTGGAGTGTACAGGATAATGAAAAACTGTTTTTT

V: TRBV7-9
D: TRBD2
size: .
J: TRBJ2-5
CDR3: CASSRGLAGGTQYF
DNA: TGTGCCAGCAGCCGCGGGTTAGCGGGAGGGACCCAGTACTTC

V: TRBV6-6
D: .
size: .
J: TRBJ1-1
CDR3: CASMWGGGNTEAFF
DNA: TGTGCCAGCATGTGGGGAGGGGGTAACACTGAAGCTTTCTTT

V: TRBV7-2
D: .
size: .
J: TRBJ2-2
CDR3: CAVTNTGELFF
DNA: TGTGCCGTTACGAACACCGGGGAGCTGTTTTTT

V: TRBV6-5
D: .
size: .
J: TRBJ1-3
CDR3: CASRPGHWGNTIYF
DNA: TGTGCCAGCAGGCCGGGACATTGGGGAAACACCATATATTTT

V: TRBV6-1
D: TRBD2
size: .
J: TRBJ2-5
CDR3: CASSEVGVAGGTQYF
DNA: TGTGCCAGCAGTGAAGTTGGTGTGGCGGGAGGGACCCAGTACTTC

V: TRBV7-6
D: TRBD2
size: .
J: TRBJ2-7
CDR3: CASSFPPGTSVTYEQYF
DNA: TGTGCCAGCAGCTTCCCCCCCGGGACTAGCGTTACCTACGAGCAGTACTTC

V: TRBV29-1
D: .
size: .
J: TRBJ1-6
CDR3: CSALRAREILHF
DNA: TGCAGCGCCCTTCGGGCACGGGAAATTCTCCACTTT

V: TRBV6-1
D: TRBD2
size: .
J: TRBJ2-3
CDR3: CASSGGRLAGGTDTQYF
DNA: TGTGCCAGCAGTGGAGGACGACTAGCGGGAGGCACAGATACGCAGTATTTT

V: TRBV11-3
D: TRBD2
size: .
J: TRBJ2-3
CDR3: CASSPTSATDTQYF
DNA: TGTGCCAGCAGCCCAACTAGCGCCACAGATACGCAGTATTTT

V: TRBV14
D: TRBD2
size: .
J: TRBJ2-3
CDR3: CASSLRLAPTDTQYF
DNA: TGTGCCAGCAGCCTCCGACTAGCCCCCACAGATACGCAGTATTTT

V: TRBV11-2
D: TRBD1
size: few
J: TRBJ1-6
CDR3: CASSWGGGTDNSPLHF
DNA: TGTGCCAGCAGCTGGGGCGGTGGGACAGACAATTCACCCCTCCACTTT

V: TRBV11-2
D: .
size: .
J: TRBJ2-7
CDR3: CASSSWTAYEQYF
DNA: TGTGCCAGCAGCTCCTGGACAGCCTACGAGCAGTACTTC

V: TRBV9
D: TRBD2
size: .
J: TRBJ2-1
CDR3: CASSGSGSNHNEQFF
DNA: TGTGCCAGCAGCGGGAGCGGGAGTAACCACAATGAGCAGTTCTTC

V: TRBV25-1
D: TRBD2
size: .
J: TRBJ2-1
CDR3: CASSERGLAGSYNEQFF
DNA: TGTGCCAGCAGTGAAAGGGGACTAGCGGGATCCTACAATGAGCAGTTCTTC

V: TRBV14
D: TRBD2
size: .
J: TRBJ2-1
CDR3: CASSQDPSSSGSNNEQFF
DNA: TGTGCCAGCAGCCAAGACCCGTCTTCTAGCGGGAGTAACAATGAGCAGTTCTTC

V: TRBV10-2
D: .
size: .
J: TRBJ1-6
CDR3: CASTRGGYSPLHF
DNA: TGCGCCAGTACAAGGGGGGGTTACTCACCCCTCCACTTT

V: TRBV19
D: .
size: few
J: TRBJ2-2
CDR3: CASAGPSLTGELFF
DNA: TGTGCCAGTGCGGGGCCGAGTCTCACCGGGGAGCTGTTTTTT

V: TRBV7-6
D: TRBD1
size: .
J: TRBJ1-5
CDR3: CASSLGTGDNQPQHF
DNA: TGTGCCAGCAGCTTAGGGACAGGTGACAATCAGCCCCAGCATTTT

V: TRBV4-1
D: .
size: .
J: TRBJ2-7
CDR3: CASSQGREQYF
DNA: TGCGCCAGCAGCCAGGGGCGCGAGCAGTACTTC

V: TRBV2
D: TRBD1
size: .
J: TRBJ2-1
CDR3: CASRYGDSSNEQFF
DNA: TGTGCCAGCAGGTACGGGGACAGTTCCAATGAGCAGTTCTTC

V: TRBV27
D: TRBD2
size: .
J: TRBJ2-5
CDR3: CASRAGVGETQYF
DNA: TGTGCCAGCCGGGCGGGAGTGGGGGAGACCCAGTACTTC

V: TRBV29-1
D: .
size: .
J: TRBJ2-7
CDR3: CSVEDAGFNEQYF
DNA: TGCAGCGTTGAAGATGCCGGTTTCAACGAGCAGTACTTC

V: TRBV6-6
D: TRBD2
size: .
J: TRBJ2-7
CDR3: CASTQGLARYEQYF
DNA: TGTGCCAGCACGCAGGGACTAGCTCGGTACGAGCAGTACTTC

V: TRBV12-3/TRBV12-4
D: .
size: .
J: TRBJ1-2
CDR3: CASRASNYGYTF
DNA: TGTGCCAGCAGGGCTTCTAACTATGGCTACACCTTC

V: TRBV27
D: TRBD2
size: .
J: TRBJ2-5
CDR3: CASSLGWTSESETQYF
DNA: TGTGCCAGCAGTTTAGGATGGACTAGCGAGTCCGAGACCCAGTACTTC

V: TRBV7-8
D: TRBD2
size: .
J: TRBJ2-1
CDR3: CASSFGTRGQFF
DNA: TGTGCCAGCAGCTTTGGGACTAGAGGGCAGTTCTTC

V: TRBV28
D: TRBD2
size: .
J: TRBJ2-1
CDR3: CASSSALAGGVNEQFF
DNA: TGTGCCAGCAGTTCCGCCCTAGCGGGAGGGGTCAATGAGCAGTTCTTC